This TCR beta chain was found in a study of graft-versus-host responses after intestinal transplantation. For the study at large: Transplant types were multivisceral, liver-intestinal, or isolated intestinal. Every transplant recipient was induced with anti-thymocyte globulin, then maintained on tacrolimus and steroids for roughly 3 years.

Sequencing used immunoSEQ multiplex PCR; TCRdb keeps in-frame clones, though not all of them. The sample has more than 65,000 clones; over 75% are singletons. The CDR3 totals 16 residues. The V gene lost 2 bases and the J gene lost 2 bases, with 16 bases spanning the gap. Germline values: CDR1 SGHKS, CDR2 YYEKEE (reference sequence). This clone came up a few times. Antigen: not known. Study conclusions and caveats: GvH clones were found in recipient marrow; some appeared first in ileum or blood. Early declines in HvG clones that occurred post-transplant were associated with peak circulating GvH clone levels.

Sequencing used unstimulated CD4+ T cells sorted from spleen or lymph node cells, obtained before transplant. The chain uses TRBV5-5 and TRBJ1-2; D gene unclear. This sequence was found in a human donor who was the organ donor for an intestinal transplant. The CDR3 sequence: CASSLGSSQRNYGYTF. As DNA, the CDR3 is TGTGCCAGCAGCTTAGGTAGTTCCCAGCGAAACTATGGCTACACCTTC.